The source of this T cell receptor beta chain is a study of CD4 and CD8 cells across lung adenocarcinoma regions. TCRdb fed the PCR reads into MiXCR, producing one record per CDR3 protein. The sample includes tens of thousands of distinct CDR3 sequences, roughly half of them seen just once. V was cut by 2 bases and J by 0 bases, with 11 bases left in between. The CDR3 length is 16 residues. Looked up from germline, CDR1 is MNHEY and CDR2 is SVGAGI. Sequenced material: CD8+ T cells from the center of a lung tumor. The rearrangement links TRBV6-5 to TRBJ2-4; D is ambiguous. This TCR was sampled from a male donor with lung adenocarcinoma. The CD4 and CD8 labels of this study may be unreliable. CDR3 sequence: CASSYTRVGAKNIQYF. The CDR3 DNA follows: TGTGCCAGCAGTTACACGCGCGTGGGAGCCAAAAACATTCAGTACTTC.